This T cell receptor beta chain is drawn from a study of blood T cell repertoires in COVID-19. Study overall: Donors in the United States, Italy and Spain gave samples during acute or convalescent COVID-19. Nucleic acid was either cDNA or gDNA, and it came from T cells, B-cell-depleted T cells, or PBMCs.

Germline assignment: CDR1 SGDLS and CDR2 YYNGEE. Trimming removed 4 bases from V and 7 bases from J, with 18 bases in between. The CDR3 totals 15 residues. In the original workflow: Using reference gene primer amplification, nucleated cell counts were estimated. The data were produced by immunoSEQ multiplex PCR, yet TCRdb's version contains in-frame clones alone and is incomplete. V and J calls and clone size are copied from that table; D and trimming were computed from the DNA. The table has tens of thousands of clones, around 87% seen once. The rearrangement links TRBV9 to TRBJ2-1; tentative D call: TRBD2 (6 bases). What was sequenced was peripheral blood. The clonotype comes from a man between 60 and 75 years old with active COVID-19. The CDR3 region is CASSTHPGVVNEQFF. Written as DNA, the CDR3 is TGTGCCAGCAGCACCCACCCGGGAGTCGTTAATGAGCAGTTCTTC.